This is a list of T cell receptor beta chains from one sample in a study of beta chain features in type 1 diabetes. Generated by immunoSEQ multiplex PCR, the TCRdb table keeps only in-frame clones and is missing some. The sample carries roughly 400,000 clones, roughly 15% recorded once. Specimen: naive CD4+ T cells from blood. The receptors originated from a woman aged 18 to 35 in good health. CDR3s include the opening cysteine and the closing phenylalanine or tryptophan. D genes are given only for firm matches. For some rows the clone size is stated as once, few or many, or as a class when expanded; others skip it.

V: TRBV7-2
J: TRBJ1-1
D: NA
size: few
DNA: TGTGCCAGCAGCCGCTCGGGTCTTGAAGCTTTCTTT
CDR3: CASSRSGLEAFF

V: TRBV6-5
J: TRBJ1-2
D: NA
size: NA
DNA: TGTGCCAGCAGTACCGGGACTTCGGGGGTGGGAGGCTACACCTTC
CDR3: CASSTGTSGVGGYTF

V: TRBV28
J: TRBJ1-1
D: NA
size: NA
DNA: TGTGCCAGCAGTGTCCTACAGAATCGAGCTTTCTTT
CDR3: CASSVLQNRAFF

V: TRBV11-2
J: TRBJ1-2
D: TRBD1
size: few
DNA: TGTGCCAGCAGCTTTACGGCAGGGACAGGGATGGGCTACACCTTC
CDR3: CASSFTAGTGMGYTF

V: TRBV28
J: TRBJ1-2
D: TRBD1
size: NA
DNA: TGTGCCAGTACCTGGGACAGGGGGCTTCGGGGCTACACCTTC
CDR3: CASTWDRGLRGYTF

V: TRBV25-1
J: TRBJ1-2
D: NA
size: few
DNA: TGTGCCAGCAGTCGGAACTATGGCTACACCTTC
CDR3: CASSRNYGYTF

V: TRBV29-1
J: TRBJ2-5
D: NA
size: NA
DNA: TGCAGCGCCGCACCCTCTAGCGAAGAGACCCAGTACTTC
CDR3: CSAAPSSEETQYF

V: TRBV5-1
J: TRBJ2-6
D: NA
size: NA
DNA: TGCGCCAGCAGCCAAAACTCTGGGGCCAACGTCCTGACTTTC
CDR3: CASSQNSGANVLTF

V: TRBV18
J: TRBJ2-5
D: NA
size: few
DNA: TGTGCCAGCTCACCTTCGACAGCGTTAGAGACCCAGTACTTC
CDR3: CASSPSTALETQYF

V: TRBV7-2
J: TRBJ2-5
D: NA
size: NA
DNA: TGTGCCAGCAGCTCCTATACCCTGACCCAGTACTTC
CDR3: CASSSYTLTQYF

V: TRBV15
J: TRBJ2-1
D: TRBD2
size: NA
DNA: TGTGCCACCAGCACTAGCGGCTACAATGAGCAGTTCTTC
CDR3: CATSTSGYNEQFF

V: TRBV29-1
J: TRBJ2-3
D: NA
size: few
DNA: TGCAGCGTTGTCCCCCCGGTCGGGGCAGATACGCAGTATTTT
CDR3: CSVVPPVGADTQYF

V: TRBV4-2
J: TRBJ2-3
D: TRBD2
size: NA
DNA: TGTGCCAGCAGCCAAGGGGCTAGCGGGATTGGCACAGATACGCAGTATTTT
CDR3: CASSQGASGIGTDTQYF

V: TRBV29-1
J: TRBJ2-3
D: TRBD2
size: few
DNA: TGCAGCGTTGGCGCAGCGGGAGGCACAGATACGCAGTATTTT
CDR3: CSVGAAGGTDTQYF

V: TRBV7-9
J: TRBJ2-7
D: NA
size: few
DNA: TGTGCCAGCAGCCGCACAGGCTACGAGCAGTACTTC
CDR3: CASSRTGYEQYF

V: TRBV30
J: TRBJ1-4
D: TRBD1
size: NA
DNA: TGTGCCTGGAGTACGGGACAGGGCGGCGAAAAACTGTTTTTT
CDR3: CAWSTGQGGEKLFF

V: TRBV6-5
J: TRBJ1-2
D: TRBD1
size: NA
DNA: TGTGCCAGCAGTTATCCGGGACAGATTAACTATGGCTACACCTTC
CDR3: CASSYPGQINYGYTF

V: TRBV7-2
J: TRBJ1-1
D: NA
size: few
DNA: TGTGCCAGCAGCTCTTGGCAGGGTCCCTTTGTGGCTTTCTTT
CDR3: CASSSWQGPFVAFF

V: TRBV29-1
J: TRBJ2-3
D: NA
size: few
DNA: TGCAGCACCATGGGGCTTAACACAGATACGCAGTATTTT
CDR3: CSTMGLNTDTQYF

V: TRBV28
J: TRBJ2-6
D: NA
size: NA
DNA: TGTGCCAGCGGGCGTGGACTGTCCACCTCTGGGGCCAACGTCCTGACTTTC
CDR3: CASGRGLSTSGANVLTF

V: TRBV7-9
J: TRBJ1-2
D: NA
size: NA
DNA: TGTGCCAGCAGCAACCAGGGGTGGGATGGCTACACCTTC
CDR3: CASSNQGWDGYTF

V: TRBV30
J: TRBJ2-3
D: TRBD2
size: few
DNA: TGTGCCTGGAGTGTGGGGACTAGCGGTACAGATACGCAGTATTTT
CDR3: CAWSVGTSGTDTQYF

V: TRBV18
J: TRBJ1-2
D: NA
size: NA
DNA: TGTGCCAGCTCACCCGACCAGGGGAAAGTGAATGGCTACACCTTC
CDR3: CASSPDQGKVNGYTF

V: TRBV7-9
J: TRBJ2-5
D: TRBD1
size: NA
DNA: TGTGCCAGCAGCTTACCGTGGACATGGGGACAGGCCGTACAAGAGACCCAGTACTTC
CDR3: CASSLPWTWGQAVQETQYF